The following is a TCR beta chain sequence with its context. What it recognizes is unknown. Nominal health characterized the donors when sampled, though unrecorded immune exposures were likely. This entry belongs to a study of cytomegalovirus exposure and HLA in healthy donors. General study points: Earlier results showed most TCR beta V segments being productive about 90% or about 30% of the time. Later, an analysis showed that TCR beta chains associated with HLA were more clonally expanded than others that were equally common.

PCR employed 60 Vbeta and 13 Jbeta primers. Clones were read by immunoSEQ multiplex PCR, and TCRdb kept only the in-frame ones, dropping some. The top ten clones hold 4.2% of a sample with 95,000 to 120,000 clones, under 80% of them seen once. V was pared by 3 bases and J by 2 bases, with 18 bases between. The germline gives CDR1 SGHDT, CDR2 YYEEEE. The CDR3 is made up of 16 amino acids. The chain couples TRBV5-6 to TRBJ2-7; D possibly corresponds to TRBD2 (6 bases). This clonotype originated in a woman aged 40 to 50 in good health and CMV-seropositive. Material for sequencing was PBMCs. CDR3 in DNA: TGTGCCAGCAGCTGGGGCGGGGCAGGCCCAACCTACGAGCAGTACTTC. Protein product: CASSWGGAGPTYEQYF. The variable domain in full, with the rest retrieved from reference TRBV5-6 and TRBJ2-7, is DAGVTQSPTHLIKTRGQQVTLRCSPKSGHDTVSWYQQALGQGPQFIFQYYEEEERQRGNFPDRFSGHQFPNYSSELNVNALLLGDSALYLCASSWGGAGPTYEQYFGPGTRLTVT.